This TCR beta chain was obtained from a study of identical twins. Whole-study findings and limits: Surplus twin overlap in beta out-of-frame sequences was less pronounced.

TCRdb processed the 5' RACE reads anew with MiXCR; each CDR3 protein has one entry. Of 450,000 to 650,000 distinct CDR3 sequences in the sample, roughly 9.5% were seen once. This clonotype was seen a handful of times. The antigen remains undetermined. CDR1 is SEHNR and CDR2 is FQNEAQ in the germline V gene (reference sequence). CDR3 size: 15 residues. J was trimmed by 6 bases and V by 7 bases; bases with no gene match: 12. This sample was also put to use in a study of yellow fever vaccine responses in identical twins. That source reports: Reports say the vaccine T cell response in twins looked partly convergent and partly personalized.

Sequenced sample: PBMCs. V and J are TRBV7-9 and TRBJ2-7, with 10 bases identical to TRBD1. This clonotype was obtained from a woman aged 18-30 years in good health. The CDR3 reads CASTLGGTGASEQYF. The DNA for the CDR3 is TGTGCCAGCACCCTGGGAGGGACAGGGGCTTCCGAGCAGTACTTC.